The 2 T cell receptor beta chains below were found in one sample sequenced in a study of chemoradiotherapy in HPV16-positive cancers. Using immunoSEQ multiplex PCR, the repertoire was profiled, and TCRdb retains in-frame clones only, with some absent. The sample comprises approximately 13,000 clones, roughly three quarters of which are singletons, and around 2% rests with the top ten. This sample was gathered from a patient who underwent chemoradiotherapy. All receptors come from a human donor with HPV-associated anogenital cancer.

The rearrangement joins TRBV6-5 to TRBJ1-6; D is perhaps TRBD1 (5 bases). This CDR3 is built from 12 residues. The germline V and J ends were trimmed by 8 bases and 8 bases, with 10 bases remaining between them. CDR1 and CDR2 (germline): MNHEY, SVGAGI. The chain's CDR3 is CASGQGYSPLHF. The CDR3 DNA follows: TGTGCCAGCGGCCAGGGTTATTCACCCCTCCACTTT.

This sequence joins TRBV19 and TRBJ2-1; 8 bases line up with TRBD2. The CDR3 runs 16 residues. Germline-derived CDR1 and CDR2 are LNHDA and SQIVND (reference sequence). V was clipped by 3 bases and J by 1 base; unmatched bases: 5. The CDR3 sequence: CASSISAGGSYNEQFF. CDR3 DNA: TGTGCCAGTAGTATTTCGGCGGGAGGATCCTACAATGAGCAGTTCTTC.